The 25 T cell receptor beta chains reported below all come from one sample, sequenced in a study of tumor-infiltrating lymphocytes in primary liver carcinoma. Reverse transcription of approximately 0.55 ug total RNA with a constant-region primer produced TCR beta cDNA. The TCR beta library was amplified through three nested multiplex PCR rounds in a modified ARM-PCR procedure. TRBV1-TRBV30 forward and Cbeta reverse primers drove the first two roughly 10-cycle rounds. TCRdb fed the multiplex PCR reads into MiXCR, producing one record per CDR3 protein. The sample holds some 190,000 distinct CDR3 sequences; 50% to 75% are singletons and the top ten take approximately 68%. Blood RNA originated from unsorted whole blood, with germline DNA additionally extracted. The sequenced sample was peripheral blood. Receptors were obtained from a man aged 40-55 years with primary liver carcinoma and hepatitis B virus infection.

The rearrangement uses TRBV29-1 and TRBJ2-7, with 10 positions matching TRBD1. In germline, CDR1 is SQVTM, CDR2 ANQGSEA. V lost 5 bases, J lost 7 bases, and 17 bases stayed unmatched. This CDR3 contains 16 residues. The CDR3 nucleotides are TGCAGCGTTCTCATCCCGGGACAGGGGCGGAGAGGGGAGCAGTACTTC. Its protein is CSVLIPGQGRRGEQYF.

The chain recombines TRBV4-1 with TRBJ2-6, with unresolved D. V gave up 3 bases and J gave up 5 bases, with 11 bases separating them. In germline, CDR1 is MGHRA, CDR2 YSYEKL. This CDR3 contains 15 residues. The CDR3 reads CASSHPASRANVLTF. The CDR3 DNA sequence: TGCGCCAGCAGCCATCCCGCTAGTAGGGCCAACGTCCTGACTTTC.

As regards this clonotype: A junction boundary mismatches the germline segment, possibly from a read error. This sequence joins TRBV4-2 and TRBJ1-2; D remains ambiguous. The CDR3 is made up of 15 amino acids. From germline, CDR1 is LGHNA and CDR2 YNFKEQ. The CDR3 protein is CTSSRSHTDNYGYTF. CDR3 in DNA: TGTACCAGCAGCCGAAGCCATACAGATAACTATGGCTACACCTTC.

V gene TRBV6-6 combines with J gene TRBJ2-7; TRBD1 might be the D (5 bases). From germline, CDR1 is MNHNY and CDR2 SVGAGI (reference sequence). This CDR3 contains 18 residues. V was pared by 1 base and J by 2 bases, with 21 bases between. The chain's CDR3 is CASSYLNSRLVGAYEQYF. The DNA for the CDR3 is TGTGCCAGCAGTTACTTAAACTCCCGTCTAGTAGGGGCCTACGAGCAGTACTTC.

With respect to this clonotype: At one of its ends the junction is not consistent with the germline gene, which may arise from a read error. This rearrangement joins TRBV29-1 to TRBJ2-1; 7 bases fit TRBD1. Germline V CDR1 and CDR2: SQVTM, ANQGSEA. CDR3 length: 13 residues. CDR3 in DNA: TGCAGCTTTGAAGAGGTACAGGGGATTGAGCAGTTCTTC. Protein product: CSFEEVQGIEQFF.

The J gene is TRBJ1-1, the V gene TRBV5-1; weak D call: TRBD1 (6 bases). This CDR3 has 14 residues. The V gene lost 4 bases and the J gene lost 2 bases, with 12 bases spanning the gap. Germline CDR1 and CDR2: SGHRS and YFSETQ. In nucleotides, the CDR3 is TGCGCCAGCAGCCAAAGGACAGTAAACACTGAAGCTTTCTTT. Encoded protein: CASSQRTVNTEAFF.

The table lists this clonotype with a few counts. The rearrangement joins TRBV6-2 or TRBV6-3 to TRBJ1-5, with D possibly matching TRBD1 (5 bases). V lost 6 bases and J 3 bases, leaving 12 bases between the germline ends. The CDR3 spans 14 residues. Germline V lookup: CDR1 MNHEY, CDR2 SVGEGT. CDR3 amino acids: CASSYRQLNQPQHF. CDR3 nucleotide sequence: TGTGCCAGCAGCTATAGACAGCTCAATCAGCCCCAGCATTTT.

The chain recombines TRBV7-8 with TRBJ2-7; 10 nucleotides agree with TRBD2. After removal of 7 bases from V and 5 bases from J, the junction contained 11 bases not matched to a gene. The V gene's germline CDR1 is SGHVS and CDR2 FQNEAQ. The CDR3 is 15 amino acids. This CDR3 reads CASNHGTSVANEQYF. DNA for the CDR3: TGTGCCAGCAACCATGGGACTAGCGTTGCTAACGAGCAGTACTTC. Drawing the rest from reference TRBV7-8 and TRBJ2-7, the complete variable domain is GAGVSQSPRYKVAKRGQDVALRCDPISGHVSLFWYQQALGQGPEFLTYFQNEAQLDKSGLPSDRFFAERPEGSVSTLKIQRTQQEDSAVYLCASNHGTSVANEQYFGPGTRLTVT.

The CDR3 sequence is CASSQDTGLAADTQYF. The CDR3 coding sequence is TGCGCCAGCAGCCAAGACACGGGACTAGCGGCAGATACGCAGTATTTT. J is TRBJ2-3 and V is TRBV4-1; 11 bases are shared with TRBD2. This CDR3 has 16 residues. Losses at the gene ends were 0 bases for V and 4 bases for J; bases not matched to a gene: 3. Looked up from germline, CDR1 is MGHRA and CDR2 is YSYEKL.

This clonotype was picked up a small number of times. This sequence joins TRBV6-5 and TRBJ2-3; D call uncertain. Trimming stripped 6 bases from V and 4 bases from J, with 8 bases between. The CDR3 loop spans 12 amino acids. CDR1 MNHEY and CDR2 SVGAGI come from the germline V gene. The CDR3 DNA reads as TGTGCCAGCAGCCCTACGCCAGATACGCAGTATTTT. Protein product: CASSPTPDTQYF.

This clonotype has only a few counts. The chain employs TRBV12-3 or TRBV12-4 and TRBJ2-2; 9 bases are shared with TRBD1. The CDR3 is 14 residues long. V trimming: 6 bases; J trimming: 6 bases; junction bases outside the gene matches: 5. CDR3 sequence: CASRPGTGPGELFF. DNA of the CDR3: TGTGCCAGCAGACCCGGGACAGGGCCCGGGGAGCTGTTTTTT.

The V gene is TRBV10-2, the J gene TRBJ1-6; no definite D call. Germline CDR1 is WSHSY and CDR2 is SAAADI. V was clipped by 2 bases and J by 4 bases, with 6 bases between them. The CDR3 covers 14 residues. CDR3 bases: TGCGCCAGCAGTGAGACAGATTATAATTCACCCCTCCACTTT. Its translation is CASSETDYNSPLHF.

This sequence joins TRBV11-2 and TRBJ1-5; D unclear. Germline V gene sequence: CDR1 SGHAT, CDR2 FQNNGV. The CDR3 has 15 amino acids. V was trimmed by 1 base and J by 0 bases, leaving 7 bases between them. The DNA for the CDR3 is TGTGCCAGCAGCTTAGCGCGTTATAGCAATCAGCCCCAGCATTTT. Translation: CASSLARYSNQPQHF.

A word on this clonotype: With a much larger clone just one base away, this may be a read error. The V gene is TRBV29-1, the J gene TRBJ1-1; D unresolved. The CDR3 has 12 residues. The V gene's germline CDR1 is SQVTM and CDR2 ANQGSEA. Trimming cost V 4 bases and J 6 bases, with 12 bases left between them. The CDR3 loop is CSVGHVYAEAFF. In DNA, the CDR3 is TGCAGCGTTGGACATGTATACGCTGAAGCTTTCTTT.

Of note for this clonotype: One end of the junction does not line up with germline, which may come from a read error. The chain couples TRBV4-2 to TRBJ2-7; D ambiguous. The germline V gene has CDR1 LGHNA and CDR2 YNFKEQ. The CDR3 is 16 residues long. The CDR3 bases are TGTGCCAGCAGCCAAGAGTTTCGCGATAGCTCCTACGAGCGGTACTTC. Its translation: CASSQEFRDSSYERYF.

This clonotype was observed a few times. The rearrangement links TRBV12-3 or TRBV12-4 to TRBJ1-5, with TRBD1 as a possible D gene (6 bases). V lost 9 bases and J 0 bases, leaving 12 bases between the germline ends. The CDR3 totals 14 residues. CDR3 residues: CASTTGYSNQPQHF. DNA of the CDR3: TGTGCCAGTACCACAGGGTATAGCAATCAGCCCCAGCATTTT.

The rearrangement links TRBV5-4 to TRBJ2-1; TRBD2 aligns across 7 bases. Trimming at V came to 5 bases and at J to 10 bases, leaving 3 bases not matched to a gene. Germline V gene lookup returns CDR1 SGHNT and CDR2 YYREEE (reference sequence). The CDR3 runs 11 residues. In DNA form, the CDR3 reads TGTGCCAGCAGTCCGGGGGGAGAGCAGTTCTTC. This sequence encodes CASSPGGEQFF.

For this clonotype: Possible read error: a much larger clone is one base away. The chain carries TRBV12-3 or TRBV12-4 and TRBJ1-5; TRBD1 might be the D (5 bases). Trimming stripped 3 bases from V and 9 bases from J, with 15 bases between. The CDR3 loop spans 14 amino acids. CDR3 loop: CASSLTGGVGPQHF. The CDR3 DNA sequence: TGTGCCAGCAGTTTGACGGGGGGTGTAGGGCCCCAGCATTTT.

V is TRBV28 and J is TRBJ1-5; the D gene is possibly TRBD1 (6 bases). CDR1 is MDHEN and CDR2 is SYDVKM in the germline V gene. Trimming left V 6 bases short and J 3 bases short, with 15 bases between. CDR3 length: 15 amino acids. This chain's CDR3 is CASRPGGGVNQPQHF. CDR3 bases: TGTGCCAGCAGGCCTGGTGGGGGCGTCAATCAGCCCCAGCATTTT.

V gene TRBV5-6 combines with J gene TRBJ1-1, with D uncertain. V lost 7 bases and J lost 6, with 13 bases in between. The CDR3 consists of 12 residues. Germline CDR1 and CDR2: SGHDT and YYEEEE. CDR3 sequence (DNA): TGTGCCAGCGGTGGGATGGAGGCTGAAGCTTTCTTT. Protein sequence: CASGGMEAEAFF.

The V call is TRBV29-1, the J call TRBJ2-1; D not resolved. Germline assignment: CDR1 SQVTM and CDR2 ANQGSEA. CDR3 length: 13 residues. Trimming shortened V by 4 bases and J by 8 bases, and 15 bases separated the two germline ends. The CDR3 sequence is CSVVGSMVYEQFF. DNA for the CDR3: TGCAGCGTTGTCGGTAGTATGGTGTATGAGCAGTTCTTC.

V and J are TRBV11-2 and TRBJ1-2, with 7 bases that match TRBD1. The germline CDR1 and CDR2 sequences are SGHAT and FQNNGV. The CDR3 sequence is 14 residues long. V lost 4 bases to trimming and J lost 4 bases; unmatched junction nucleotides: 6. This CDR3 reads CASSSGHRGYGYTF. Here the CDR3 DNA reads TGTGCCAGCAGCTCCGGGCACAGGGGCTATGGCTACACCTTC.

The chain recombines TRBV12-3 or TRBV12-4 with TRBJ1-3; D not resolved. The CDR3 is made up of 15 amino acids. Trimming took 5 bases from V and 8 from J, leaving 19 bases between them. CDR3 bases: TGTGCCAGCAGTCGAAATTTCGACCTTATGGACACCATATATTTT. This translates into CASSRNFDLMDTIYF.

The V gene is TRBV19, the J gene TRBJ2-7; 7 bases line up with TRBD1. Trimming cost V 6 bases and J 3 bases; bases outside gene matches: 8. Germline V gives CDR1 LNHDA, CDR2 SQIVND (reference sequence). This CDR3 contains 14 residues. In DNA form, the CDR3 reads TGTGCCAGTAGCCCCTCCGGGACAGTCTACGAGCAGTACTTC. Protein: CASSPSGTVYEQYF. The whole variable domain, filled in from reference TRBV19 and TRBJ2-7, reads DGGITQSPKYLFRKEGQNVTLSCEQNLNHDAMYWYRQDPGQGLRLIYYSQIVNDFQKGDIAEGYSVSREKKESFPLTVTSAQKNPTAFYLCASSPSGTVYEQYFGPGTRLTVT.

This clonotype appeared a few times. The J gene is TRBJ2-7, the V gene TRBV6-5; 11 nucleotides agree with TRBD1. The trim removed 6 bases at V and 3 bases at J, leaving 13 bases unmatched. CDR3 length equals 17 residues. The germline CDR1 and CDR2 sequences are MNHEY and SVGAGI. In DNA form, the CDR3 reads TGTGCCAGCAGCCGGACAGGGGGCGGTTTAAGGGTCTACGAGCAGTACTTC. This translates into CASSRTGGGLRVYEQYF.